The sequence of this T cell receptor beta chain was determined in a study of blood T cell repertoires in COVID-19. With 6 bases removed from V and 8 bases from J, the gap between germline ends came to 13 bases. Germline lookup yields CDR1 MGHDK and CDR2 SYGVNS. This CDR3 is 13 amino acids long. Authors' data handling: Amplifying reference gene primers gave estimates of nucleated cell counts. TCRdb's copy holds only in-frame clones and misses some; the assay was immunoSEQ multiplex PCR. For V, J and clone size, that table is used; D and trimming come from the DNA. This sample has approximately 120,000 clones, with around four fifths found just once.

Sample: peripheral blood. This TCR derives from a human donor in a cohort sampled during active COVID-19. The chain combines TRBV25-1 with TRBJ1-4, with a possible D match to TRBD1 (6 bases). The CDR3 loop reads CASRRGAREKLFF. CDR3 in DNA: TGTGCCAGCAGGCGGGGGGCTAGGGAAAAACTGTTTTTT.